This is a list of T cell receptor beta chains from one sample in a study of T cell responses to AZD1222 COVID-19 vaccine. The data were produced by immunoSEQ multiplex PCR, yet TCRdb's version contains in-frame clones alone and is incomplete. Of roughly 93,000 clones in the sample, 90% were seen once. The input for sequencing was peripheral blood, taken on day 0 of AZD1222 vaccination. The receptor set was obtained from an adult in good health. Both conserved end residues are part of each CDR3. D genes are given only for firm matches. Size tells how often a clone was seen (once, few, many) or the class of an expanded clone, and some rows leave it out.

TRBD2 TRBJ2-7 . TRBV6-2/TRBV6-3 TGTGCCAGCAGTTACTCGGCGTCAGCGGGGTCCTACGAGCAGTACTTC CASSYSASAGSYEQYF
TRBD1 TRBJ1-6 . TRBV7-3 TGTGCCAGCAGCTTAGGACAGGGAACACTGACCCTCCACTTT CASSLGQGTLTLHF
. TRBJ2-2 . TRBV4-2 TGTGCCAGCAGCCAGGGTAGCATGAACACCGGGGAGCTGTTTTTT CASSQGSMNTGELFF
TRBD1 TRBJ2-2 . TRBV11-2 TGTGCCAGCAGCCACGGGGACAGGGTTAATGGGGAGCTGTTTTTT CASSHGDRVNGELFF
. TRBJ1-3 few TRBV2 TGTGCCAGCAGTGAGGGGCGGGGAAACACCATATATTTT CASSEGRGNTIYF
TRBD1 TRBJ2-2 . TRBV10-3 TGTGCCATCACAGGACAGGGCGAAGGGACCGGGGAGCTGTTTTTT CAITGQGEGTGELFF
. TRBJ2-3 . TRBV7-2 TGTGCCAGCAGCGCCGATTCCGGGAGCTCACGCACAGATACGCAGTATTTT CASSADSGSSRTDTQYF
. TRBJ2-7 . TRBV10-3 TGTGCCATCAGTGAATCAACGCCGGGCCCACAAAGCCGGGAGCAGTACTTC CAISESTPGPQSREQYF
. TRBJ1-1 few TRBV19 TGTGCCAGTAGTATATCTACGTCTGAAGCTTTCTTT CASSISTSEAFF
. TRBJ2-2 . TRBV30 TGTGCCTGGGGGCAACTGTGGACCGGGGAGCTGTTTTTT CAWGQLWTGELFF
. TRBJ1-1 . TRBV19 TGTGCCAGTAGTCTCAAACGGGACGGCTTAGAAGCTTTCTTT CASSLKRDGLEAFF
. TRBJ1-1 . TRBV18 TGTGCCAGCTCACCATTGGGGGGGCTCGACACTGAAGCTTTCTTT CASSPLGGLDTEAFF
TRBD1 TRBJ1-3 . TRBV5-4 TGTGCCAGCAGTGACAGGGGATTCGATTCTGGAAACACCATATATTTT CASSDRGFDSGNTIYF
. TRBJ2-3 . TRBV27 TGTGCCAGCAGTTGGATGCGGGCAAGCACAGATACGCAGTATTTT CASSWMRASTDTQYF
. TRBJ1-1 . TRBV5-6 TGTGCCAGCAGCTTGGGGTCCGTGAACACTGAAGCTTTCTTT CASSLGSVNTEAFF
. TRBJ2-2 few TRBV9 TGTGCCAGCAGCCTCCCTTCTTCCACCGGGGAGCTGTTTTTT CASSLPSSTGELFF
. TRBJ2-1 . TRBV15 TGTGCCACCAGCAGAGAGGGGCCCCAGAGGGGAGAGCAGTTCTTC CATSREGPQRGEQFF
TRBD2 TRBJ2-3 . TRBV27 TGTGCCAGCAGTTTGGGACTAGCGGGAGGCACAGATACGCAGTATTTT CASSLGLAGGTDTQYF
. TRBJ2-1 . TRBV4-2 TGTGCCAGCAGCCCCTCGAGGCAGGGTGGTGAGCAGTTCTTC CASSPSRQGGEQFF
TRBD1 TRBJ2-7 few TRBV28 TGTGCCAGCACCCCGGACAGGGGTCGGGACTACGAGCAGTACTTC CASTPDRGRDYEQYF
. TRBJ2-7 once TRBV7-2 TGTGCCAGCACCCCGATAGCGAGCTCCTACGAGCAGTACTTC CASTPIASSYEQYF
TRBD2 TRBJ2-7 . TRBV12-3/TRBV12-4 TGTGCCAGCAGTTTCCTAGGGGAGGGGCAGTACTTC CASSFLGEGQYF
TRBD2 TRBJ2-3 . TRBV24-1 TGTGCCACCAGTGATTCAGGCCCCGGGGGGTGGCAGTATTTT CATSDSGPGGWQYF
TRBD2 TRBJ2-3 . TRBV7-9 TGTGCCAGCACCCTCACGGGGTCGAGCGGGACCACCACAGATACGCAGTATTTT CASTLTGSSGTTTDTQYF
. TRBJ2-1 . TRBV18 TGTGCCAGCTCACCACGGGCTAGTAGGGATGAGCAGTTCTTC CASSPRASRDEQFF
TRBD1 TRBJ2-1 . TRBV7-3 TGTGCCAGCAGCTTGTACCCCGGGACAGGGGGCTATGAGCAGTTCTTC CASSLYPGTGGYEQFF
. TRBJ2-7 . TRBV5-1 TGCGCCAGCAGCTTGGAGACACCAAGCCTCCACGAGCAGTACTTC CASSLETPSLHEQYF
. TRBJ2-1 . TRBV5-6 TGTGCCAGCAGCTTGGTAGAGGGAACTGAGCAGTTCTTC CASSLVEGTEQFF
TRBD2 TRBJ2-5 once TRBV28 TGTGCCAGCAGTCGACTAGCGAACGGGGCCCAGTACTTC CASSRLANGAQYF
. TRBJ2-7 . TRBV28 TGTGCCAGCGGAACCCACGAGCAGTACTTC CASGTHEQYF
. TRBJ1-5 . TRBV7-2 TGTGCCAGCAGCGACGAAGTTCCTCAGCCCCAGCATTTT CASSDEVPQPQHF
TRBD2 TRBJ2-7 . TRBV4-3 TGCGCCAGCAGCCAAGATGCAGCGGGGGACTACGAGCAGTACTTC CASSQDAAGDYEQYF
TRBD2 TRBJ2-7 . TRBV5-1 TGCGCCAGCAGCCTAGGACTAGCGGGAGACGAGCAGTACTTC CASSLGLAGDEQYF
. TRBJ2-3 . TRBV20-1 TGCAGTGCTAGGAGGGATACGCAGTATTTT CSARRDTQYF
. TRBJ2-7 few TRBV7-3 TGTGCCAGCAGTCTTTCTCCGGGCCTCTACGAGCAGTACTTC CASSLSPGLYEQYF
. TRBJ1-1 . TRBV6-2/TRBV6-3 TGTGCCAGCAGCATGGGACATCAGGATTTCTTT CASSMGHQDFF
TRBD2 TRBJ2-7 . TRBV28 TGTGCCAGCAGTTTCCTACTAGCGGGGCTTACCTACGAGCAGTACTTC CASSFLLAGLTYEQYF
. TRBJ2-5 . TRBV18 TGTGCCAGCTCACCATTCGACGGCCTTCGGGAGACCCAGTACTTC CASSPFDGLRETQYF
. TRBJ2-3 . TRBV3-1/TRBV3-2 TGTGCCAGCAGCCAAGGGGGCCCGGCAGATACGCAGTATTTT CASSQGGPADTQYF
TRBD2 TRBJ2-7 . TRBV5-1 TGCGCCAGCAGCTTGAGGGTAGCGGGAGTCGGGGGCTACGAGCAGTACTTC CASSLRVAGVGGYEQYF
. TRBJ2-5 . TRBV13 TGTGCCAGCAGCTTAGGAGGAGGCCAGGTGGGGGAGACCCAGTACTTC CASSLGGGQVGETQYF
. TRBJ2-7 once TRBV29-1 TGCAGCGTCGGGACCTATAACACCTACGAGCAGTACTTC CSVGTYNTYEQYF
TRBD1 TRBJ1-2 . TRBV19 TGTGCCACCCATGAGCGACCAGGGGGCGCCTTGCTTGGCTACACCTTC CATHERPGGALLGYTF
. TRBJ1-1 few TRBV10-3 TGTGCCATCAGGGACAAAACCTCGAACACTGAAGCTTTCTTT CAIRDKTSNTEAFF
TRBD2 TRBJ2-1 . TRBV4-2 TGTGCCAGCAGCCAAGATCCTAGCGGGAGCCCCTACAATGAGCAGTTCTTC CASSQDPSGSPYNEQFF
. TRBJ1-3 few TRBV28 TGTGCCAGCAGTTTATCAGTGGGGTCGGTACACACCATATATTTT CASSLSVGSVHTIYF
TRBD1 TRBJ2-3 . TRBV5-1 TGCGCCAGCAGCCAGGACAGGGGAGTTAGGACGCAGTATTTT CASSQDRGVRTQYF
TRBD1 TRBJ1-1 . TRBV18 TGTGCCAGCTATGGGACAGGCCGTTCGAACACTGAAGCTTTCTTT CASYGTGRSNTEAFF
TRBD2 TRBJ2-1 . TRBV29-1 TGCAGCGTCACTAGCGGGAGCACAGGCGATGAGCAGTTCTTC CSVTSGSTGDEQFF
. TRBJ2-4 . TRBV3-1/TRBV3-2 TGTGCCAGCAGCCAAGACTTGGGTATGGCCAAAAACATTCAGTACTTC CASSQDLGMAKNIQYF
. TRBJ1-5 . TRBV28 TGTGCCAGCAGTCCCCACCTCCCGGAGCCCCAGCATTTT CASSPHLPEPQHF
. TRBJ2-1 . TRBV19 TGTGCCAGTTCTGGGGACGAGGGCTACAATGAGCAGTTCTTC CASSGDEGYNEQFF